The clone carrying this TCR beta chain was seen a handful of times. Its specificity is not known. The sample comes from a study of CD8+CD57+ T cells in acquired aplastic anemia. Study overall: Sorting CD4+ and CD8+ cells gave DNA averaging around 3 ug. In CD4+ cells, healthy donors produced an average of approximately 10 million reads. Study results and limitations: Patients and controls had in common around 29 CD8+ CDR3 sequences.

This CDR3 spans 12 amino acids. The V gene's germline CDR1 is SGDLS and CDR2 YYNGEE. V was shortened by 4 bases and J by 4 bases, with 8 bases between the two germline ends. Genomic DNA was employed as the template in profiling TCR beta VDJ and CDR3. Using its own MiXCR run on the reads, TCRdb lists one record per CDR3 protein. Of about 220,000 distinct CDR3 sequences listed, roughly 35% were seen once; the top ten hold approximately 1.2%. The specimen sequenced was sorted CD4+, CD8+, or CD8+CD57+ T cells (not recorded which) from PBMCs. This chain uses TRBV9 with TRBJ2-5; D is ambiguous. The clonotype originates from a human donor in good health, serving as a control. CDR3 coding DNA: TGTGCCAGCAGCCATGGTGGAGAGACCCAGTACTTC. Amino acid sequence: CASSHGGETQYF.